The 30 T cell receptor beta chains below all came from one sample that was sequenced in a study of blood T cell repertoires in COVID-19. Sequencing used immunoSEQ multiplex PCR; TCRdb keeps in-frame clones, though not all of them. The sample holds about 98,000 clones, 70% to 90% seen once. The specimen sequenced was peripheral blood. These receptors were taken from an older man with acute or convalescent COVID-19.

This clone was observed a handful of times. The chain uses TRBV11-2 and TRBJ2-7; tentatively, D is TRBD1 (6 bases). The CDR3 length is 13 residues. Germline V gene data show CDR1 as SGHAT and CDR2 as FQNNGV. Trimming removed 1 base at V and 7 bases at J, with 11 bases between. Here the CDR3 reads CASSLGRGGEQYV. CDR3 DNA: TGTGCCAGCAGCTTAGGCAGGGGTGGGGAGCAGTACGTC.

The V call is TRBV6-5, the J call TRBJ2-7, with 7 bases that match TRBD1. J was trimmed by 4 bases and V by 5 bases; bases with no gene match: 8. CDR1 is MNHEY, CDR2 SVGAGI, per germline. The CDR3 extends over 14 amino acids. CDR3 in amino acids: CASSKTGSPYEQYV. The CDR3 nucleotides read TGTGCCAGCAGTAAGACAGGGTCCCCTTACGAGCAGTACGTC.

The chain has TRBV5-1 and TRBJ1-1; possible D gene TRBD1, 5 bases. CDR1 and CDR2 (germline): SGHRS, YFSETQ. The CDR3 covers 13 residues. The V end was cut by 4 bases, the J end by 7 bases, with 14 bases between. CDR3 coding DNA: TGCGCCAGCAGCCCCAGGGTTCTCGGTGAAGCTTTCTTT. Amino acid sequence: CASSPRVLGEAFF.

CDR3 sequence: CASSDGGSSTDTQYF. The CDR3 nucleotides read TGTGCCAGCAGTGACGGGGGGTCGAGCACAGATACGCAGTATTTT. This sequence joins TRBV6-4 and TRBJ2-3; possible D gene TRBD2, 6 bases. Looked up from germline, CDR1 is MRHNA and CDR2 is SNTAGT. The CDR3 length is 15 residues. The ends were cut back, 2 bases at V and 0 bases at J, with 9 bases in the middle.

The chain couples TRBV6-1 to TRBJ1-5; D is uncertain. Trimming took off 1 base at V and 4 bases at J, with 8 bases between the two ends. CDR3 length: 14 amino acids. Germline CDR1 is MNHNS and CDR2 is SASEGT. The CDR3 DNA reads as TGTGCCAGCAGTGAAGGTTCAGTGAATCAGCCCCAGCATTTT. Its protein product is CASSEGSVNQPQHF.

The chain links TRBV24-1 to TRBJ2-2; 8 bases agree with TRBD1. V dropped 4 bases and J dropped 5; count of bases not matched to a gene: 5. CDR1 and CDR2 (germline): KGHDR, SFDVKD. The CDR3 loop spans 15 amino acids. CDR3 amino acids: CATSDRGTGTGELFF. CDR3 nucleotides: TGTGCCACCAGTGACCGGGGGACAGGAACCGGGGAGCTGTTTTTT.

The V and J genes are TRBV4-1 and TRBJ2-3; D gene ambiguous. The germline gives CDR1 MGHRA, CDR2 YSYEKL. Trimming removed 1 base at V and 1 base at J, with 9 bases between. There are 15 residues in the CDR3. CDR3 in amino acids: CASSQVAVRTDTQYF. For the CDR3, the DNA is TGCGCCAGCAGCCAAGTGGCGGTCCGCACAGATACGCAGTATTTT.

V and J are TRBV18 and TRBJ1-6; D unresolved. This CDR3 is 15 amino acids long. The V end lost 1 base, the J end lost 7 bases, and 11 bases lay between the germline ends. From germline, CDR1 is KGHSH and CDR2 LQKENI. In nucleotides, the CDR3 is TGTGCCAGCTCACCACAAGCAGGAACCAATTCACCCCTCCACTTT. Protein sequence: CASSPQAGTNSPLHF.

The gene calls are TRBV28 and TRBJ2-7; 7 positions agree with TRBD1. CDR1 MDHEN and CDR2 SYDVKM come from the germline V gene. This CDR3 has 12 residues. With V trimmed by 1 base and J by 11 bases, 5 bases remained unmatched. The CDR3 DNA is TGTGCCAGCAGTTTATTAGGGGACAGCGAGTACTTC. As protein: CASSLLGDSEYF.

V gene TRBV11-3 combines with J gene TRBJ2-5; TRBD1 agrees at 12 bases. The ends lost 5 bases at V and 4 bases at J; junction bases unmatched: 5. There are 15 residues in the CDR3. CDR1 and CDR2 from the germline V gene are SGHNT and YENEEA. CDR3 region: CASSTGTGGLETQYF. The DNA of the CDR3 is TGTGCCAGCAGCACCGGGACAGGGGGCTTAGAGACCCAGTACTTC.

The sample holds one count of this clone. The chain carries TRBV5-1 and TRBJ1-2, with 7 positions matching TRBD1. Germline trimming cut 4 bases from V and 2 bases from J; bases unmatched to any gene: 5. From germline, CDR1 is SGHRS and CDR2 YFSETQ. The CDR3 totals 14 residues. CDR3 amino acids: CASSPSGQNYGYTF. The CDR3 region has the DNA TGCGCCAGCAGCCCGTCGGGACAGAACTATGGCTACACCTTC. The full variable domain, its missing parts supplied by reference TRBV5-1 and TRBJ1-2, is KAGVTQTPRYLIKTRGQQVTLSCSPISGHRSVSWYQQTPGQGLQFLFEYFSETQRNKGNFPGRFSGRQFSNSRSEMNVSTLELGDSALYLCASSPSGQNYGYTFGSGTRLTVV.

The chain uses TRBV18 and TRBJ2-7, with a tentative D call TRBD2 (7 bases). The CDR3 is 14 residues long. V was cut by 5 bases and J by 2 bases, with 13 bases left in between. Per germline, CDR1 KGHSH and CDR2 LQKENI. The CDR3: CASSGGGQAYEQYF. Written as DNA, the CDR3 is TGTGCCAGCTCAGGGGGGGGCCAGGCCTACGAGCAGTACTTC.

The rearrangement joins TRBV27 to TRBJ2-7, with D possibly matching TRBD1 (7 bases). Germline loops: CDR1 MNHEY, CDR2 SMNVEV (reference sequence). Deletions cut 4 bases from V and 3 bases from J, with 10 bases between. The CDR3 is 13 residues long. The CDR3 DNA reads as TGTGCCAGCAGTTACAGGGGAGGCTACGAGCAGTACGTC. Its translation is CASSYRGGYEQYV.

The V call is TRBV5-1, the J call TRBJ1-1; D gene ambiguous. Germline CDR1 and CDR2: SGHRS and YFSETQ. Trimming stripped 0 bases from V and 1 base from J, with 16 bases between. The CDR3 spans 17 residues. CDR3 amino acids: CASSLAMARTPNTEAFF. The CDR3 nucleotides are TGCGCCAGCAGCTTGGCCATGGCCCGAACACCGAACACTGAAGCTTTCTTT.

This chain uses TRBV3-1 (or the pseudogene TRBV3-2) with TRBJ1-5, with no clear D. This CDR3 comprises 17 residues. V was pared by 1 base and J by 6 bases, with 19 bases between. Germline CDR1 is LGHDT and CDR2 is YNNKEL (reference sequence). DNA for the CDR3: TGTGCCAGCAGCCAAGTCCCTCGAGGGTCTGCTGGTCAGCCCCAGCATTTT. Translation gives CASSQVPRGSAGQPQHF.

The chain uses TRBV7-8 and TRBJ1-4; the match to TRBD1 covers 10 bases. This CDR3 has 18 amino acids. J was trimmed by 7 bases and V by 6 bases; bases with no gene match: 17. Germline V gene data show CDR1 as SGHVS and CDR2 as FQNEAQ. The CDR3 DNA reads as TGTGCCAGCAGACCCTGGACAGGGGGGTATCCTTATAGTGAAAAACTGTTTTTT. Translated: CASRPWTGGYPYSEKLFF.

This chain joins TRBV11-2 and TRBJ2-5; TRBD1 matches at 9 bases. The germline gives CDR1 SGHAT, CDR2 FQNNGV. V was pared by 5 bases and J by 5 bases, with 9 bases of the junction left unmatched. This CDR3 contains 15 residues. The CDR3, as DNA: TGTGCCAGCAGCCTGGGGGACAGGGAACGGGAGACCCAGTACTTC. It specifies CASSLGDRERETQYF.

The chain is built from TRBV7-9 and TRBJ1-1; 7 nucleotides line up with TRBD1. The CDR3 consists of 16 residues. Trimming removed 4 bases from V and 0 bases from J; junction bases left unmatched: 8. Germline CDR1 and CDR2: SEHNR and FQNEAQ (reference sequence). The CDR3 protein is CASSSAGTVMNTEAFF. The DNA of the CDR3 is TGTGCCAGCAGCTCAGCCGGGACAGTAATGAACACTGAAGCTTTCTTT.

The chain combines TRBV3-1 (or the pseudogene TRBV3-2) with TRBJ1-1; D is unclear. CDR3 length: 14 amino acids. V was cut by 1 base and J by 0 bases, with 6 bases left in between. Germline V lookup: CDR1 LGHDT, CDR2 YNNKEL (reference sequence). CDR3 in DNA: TGTGCCAGCAGCCAAGGCCAGGTGAACACTGAAGCTTTCTTT. Residues: CASSQGQVNTEAFF.

The chain employs TRBV5-1 and TRBJ2-2, with TRBD2 identical over 10 bases. Germline assignment: CDR1 SGHRS and CDR2 YFSETQ. The V segment lost 0 bases and the J segment 4 bases; nucleotides outside the gene matches: 3. The CDR3 runs to 16 residues. CDR3 in DNA: TGCGCCAGCAGCTTGGTGGGGACTAGCGTCACCGGGGAGCTGTTTTTT. Protein: CASSLVGTSVTGELFF. Filled out from reference TRBV5-1 and TRBJ2-2, the complete variable domain reads KAGVTQTPRYLIKTRGQQVTLSCSPISGHRSVSWYQQTPGQGLQFLFEYFSETQRNKGNFPGRFSGRQFSNSRSEMNVSTLELGDSALYLCASSLVGTSVTGELFFGEGSRLTVL.

The V call is TRBV5-4, the J call TRBJ1-2; TRBD1 matches at 9 bases. CDR1 and CDR2 from the germline V gene are SGHNT and YYREEE (reference sequence). This CDR3 is 14 amino acids long. Trimming removed 1 base from V and 6 bases from J; junction bases left unmatched: 4. CDR3: CASSLQQGADGYTF. CDR3 DNA: TGTGCCAGCAGCTTGCAACAGGGGGCCGATGGCTACACCTTC.

The V gene is TRBV6-2 or TRBV6-3, the J gene TRBJ2-5; D is perhaps TRBD2 (6 bases). Trimming removed 4 bases at V and 13 bases at J, with 22 bases between. The CDR3 loop spans 14 amino acids. Germline CDR1 reads MNHEY; CDR2 reads SVGEGT. The CDR3 DNA follows: TGTGCCAGCAGTTTCGGGGACTCCCCCACCAACCCGTACTTC. This encodes CASSFGDSPTNPYF.

CDR3 sequence reads: CASVRGGEWHYTF. CDR3 nucleotide sequence: TGTGCCAGTGTAAGGGGAGGAGAGTGGCACTACACCTTC. The chain links TRBV6-5 to TRBJ1-2, with D maybe TRBD1 (5 bases). Germline lookup yields CDR1 MNHEY and CDR2 SVGAGI. The CDR3 contains 13 residues. The V and J ends lost 9 bases and 10 bases respectively, with 21 bases between them.

V and J are TRBV28 and TRBJ2-1, with D possibly TRBD1 on 6 matching bases. This CDR3 is 15 amino acids long. Trimming removed 6 bases at V and 8 bases at J, with 20 bases between. Per the germline V gene, CDR1 is MDHEN and CDR2 is SYDVKM. The CDR3 protein is CASRLTADRSDEQFF. Here the CDR3 DNA reads TGTGCCAGCAGATTAACCGCTGACAGGTCGGATGAGCAGTTCTTC.

The genes are TRBV5-1 and TRBJ2-3, with TRBD2 identical over 9 bases. Germline V gene data show CDR1 as SGHRS and CDR2 as YFSETQ. The V segment lost 1 base and the J segment 2 bases; nucleotides outside the gene matches: 5. The CDR3 covers 16 residues. CDR3 residues: CASSLMSGGNTDTQYF. CDR3 sequence (DNA): TGCGCCAGCAGCTTGATGAGCGGGGGGAACACAGATACGCAGTATTTT. Drawing the rest from reference TRBV5-1 and TRBJ2-3, the complete variable domain is KAGVTQTPRYLIKTRGQQVTLSCSPISGHRSVSWYQQTPGQGLQFLFEYFSETQRNKGNFPGRFSGRQFSNSRSEMNVSTLELGDSALYLCASSLMSGGNTDTQYFGPGTRLTVL.

V usage is TRBV6-6 and J usage is TRBJ1-6; TRBD1 is a possible D gene (5 bases). V was clipped by 6 bases and J by 3 bases, with 12 bases between them. This CDR3 has 15 residues. Germline V gene sequence: CDR1 MNHNY, CDR2 SVGAGI (reference sequence). The CDR3: CASRTDSRYNSPLHF. CDR3 nucleotide sequence: TGTGCCAGCAGAACCGACAGCCGCTATAATTCACCCCTCCACTTT.

The chain has TRBV30 and TRBJ1-2; possible D gene TRBD1, 6 bases. V lost 0 bases to trimming and J lost 5 bases, with 13 bases between them. Germline V CDR1 and CDR2: GTSNPN, SVGIG (reference sequence). The CDR3 is 14 amino acids. The CDR3 bases are TGTGCCTGGAGTGTTGGACAGACTACATATGGCTACACCTTC. Protein: CAWSVGQTTYGYTF.

The rearrangement joins TRBV5-1 to TRBJ1-2; 8 nucleotides match TRBD1. V lost 0 bases and J lost 7; bases outside the gene matches: 5. CDR3 length equals 14 residues. From germline, CDR1 is SGHRS and CDR2 YFSETQ. The CDR3 DNA follows: TGCGCCAGCAGCTTGGCAACCGACAGGGGTGGCTACACCTTC. It specifies CASSLATDRGGYTF.

This chain uses TRBV29-1 with TRBJ2-3, with 11 bases identical to TRBD1. V gave up 6 bases and J gave up 4 bases; unmatched junction bases: 6. The CDR3 consists of 14 residues. The V gene's germline CDR1 is SQVTM and CDR2 ANQGSEA. CDR3 nucleotides: TGCAGCGTCCTACGGACAGGGGGCGCAGATACGCAGTATTTT. Residues: CSVLRTGGADTQYF.

This clone was found a few times. The chain is built from TRBV30 and TRBJ2-7, with 11 bases fitting TRBD2. Germline loops: CDR1 GTSNPN, CDR2 SVGIG (reference sequence). The CDR3 is 15 amino acids. V lost 0 bases, J lost 0 bases, and 1 base stayed unmatched. This CDR3 reads CAWSVGTSGSYEQYF. The CDR3 nucleotides are TGTGCCTGGAGTGTAGGGACTAGCGGCTCCTACGAGCAGTACTTC. The variable domain in full, with the rest retrieved from reference TRBV30 and TRBJ2-7, is SQTIHQWPATLVQPVGSPLSLECTVEGTSNPNLYWYRQAAGRGLQLLFYSVGIGQISSEVPQNLSASRPQDRQFILSSKKLLLSDSGFYLCAWSVGTSGSYEQYFGPGTRLTVT.